This T cell receptor (beta chain) was documented in a study of PD-1 blockade in classical Hodgkin lymphoma. TCRdb's copy holds only in-frame clones and misses some; the assay was immunoSEQ multiplex PCR. Here the sample spans 50,000 or so clones, about three quarters being singletons. The CDR3 contains 14 residues. The V end was cut by 4 bases, the J end by 5 bases, with 14 bases between. Per the germline V gene, CDR1 is SGHTA and CDR2 is FQGNSA. Time point specified: cycle 4 day 1 (C4D1), after six to seven weeks of nivolumab. Each patient relapsed following autologous stem cell transplantation, and prior brentuximab vedotin exposure differed. Turning to this clone: The antigen remains unidentified.

Study conclusions and caveats: A significant rise in TCR diversity by C4D1 was seen for CD4+ but not CD8+ cells.

Material: peripheral blood mononuclear cells (PBMCs), obtained before the fourth cycle of nivolumab. The J gene is TRBJ1-1, the V gene TRBV7-2; D may be TRBD1 (6 bases). The source is a human donor with classical Hodgkin lymphoma. CDR3: CASSYSQGMTEAFF. The CDR3 DNA sequence: TGTGCCAGCAGCTACTCTCAGGGGATGACTGAAGCTTTCTTT.